What follows is one TCR beta chain and its context. What it recognizes is unknown. These data belong to a study of graft-versus-host responses after intestinal transplantation. Study observations and caveats: Early after transplant, HvG declines were associated with peak levels of circulating GvH clones.

Here immunoSEQ multiplex PCR was the method, and the copy in TCRdb shows in-frame clones only, minus some. This table holds 15,000 to 20,000 clones, less than 85% found once. The starting material, graft tissue, was processed to release intraepithelial and lamina propria lymphocytes. The CDR3 covers 18 residues. Germline values: CDR1 LGHNA, CDR2 YSLEER. Trimming took off 1 base at V and 6 bases at J, with 23 bases between the two ends. This rearrangement joins TRBV4-3 to TRBJ2-3; perhaps TRBD2 as D (6 bases). The sequence was obtained from a human patient who received an intestinal transplant, so some T cells may come from the graft donor. Specimen: ileum tissue, collected 17 days after transplant. Here the CDR3 DNA reads TGCGCCAGCAGCCAAGTGGGAAAGGGGCGGGGATCGGGGGATACGCAGTATTTT. Translated: CASSQVGKGRGSGDTQYF.